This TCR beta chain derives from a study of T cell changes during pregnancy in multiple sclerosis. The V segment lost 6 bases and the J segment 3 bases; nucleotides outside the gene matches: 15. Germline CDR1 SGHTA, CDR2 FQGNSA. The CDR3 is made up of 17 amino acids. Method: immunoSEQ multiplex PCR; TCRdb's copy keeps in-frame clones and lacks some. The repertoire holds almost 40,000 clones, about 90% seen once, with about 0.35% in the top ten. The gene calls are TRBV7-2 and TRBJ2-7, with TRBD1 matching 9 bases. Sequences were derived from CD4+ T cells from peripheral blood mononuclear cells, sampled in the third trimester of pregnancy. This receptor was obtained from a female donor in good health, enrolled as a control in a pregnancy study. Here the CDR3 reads CASRKTAGTGQNYEQYF. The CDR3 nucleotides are TGTGCCAGCAGAAAAACCGCCGGGACAGGGCAAAACTACGAGCAGTACTTC.